Listed here is a single TCR beta chain. Its specificity is unknown. The data originate from a study of cytomegalovirus exposure and HLA in healthy donors. Germline values: CDR1 LNHDA, CDR2 SQIVND (reference sequence). There are 14 residues in the CDR3. The V and J ends lost 3 bases and 4 bases respectively, with 10 bases between them. Study-level findings and limits: The authors later linked a missense DCLRE1C variant to TCR beta V- and J-gene trimming. Per published accounts, TCR beta sequences correctly predicted the HLA-A and HLA-B alleles of most subjects. Testing in vitro showed three CMV-associated chains specific for CMV antigens.

Primers: 60 Vbeta forward and 13 Jbeta reverse. Repertoires were generated with immunoSEQ multiplex PCR, while TCRdb's copy carries only in-frame clones and drops some. Of around 160,000 clones in the sample, roughly four fifths were seen once. Sample: PBMCs. The receptor was derived from a woman between 40 and 50 years old in good health and CMV-seronegative. The chain links TRBV19 to TRBJ1-3; the D is unclear. CDR3 nucleotides: TGTGCCAGTAGTATGGTTGGCCCAGGAAACACCATATATTTT. Residues: CASSMVGPGNTIYF.